This T cell receptor beta chain was identified during a study of blood T cell repertoires in COVID-19. In the study overall: Sites across the United States, Italy and Spain contributed samples from acute and convalescent COVID-19.

This study enrolled people aged roughly 18 to 100 from about two dozen US geographic areas. Looked up from germline, CDR1 is ENHRY and CDR2 is SYGVKD. CDR3 size: 12 residues. Trimming pared 6 bases from V and 2 bases from J, leaving 5 bases between. Profiling relied on immunoSEQ multiplex PCR, and the TCRdb table lists in-frame clones only, not all of them. The data show 130,000 to 150,000 clones, roughly 88% seen once. The specimen was PBMCs or T cells enriched from blood (not recorded which). The sequence came from a woman aged 30 to 39 with acute COVID-19. The chain joins TRBV10-3 to TRBJ1-3; TRBD1 might be the D (5 bases). CDR3 residues: CAIRGPGNTIYF. Here the CDR3 DNA reads TGTGCCATCAGGGGGCCTGGAAACACCATATATTTT.